Sequencing of this TCR beta chain was carried out in a study of somatic mutations in cytotoxic T cells in rheumatoid arthritis. Profiled with immunoSEQ multiplex PCR; TCRdb holds only in-frame clones, not every one. The table records 15,000 or so clones, about 81% of them present only once. This sequence was found in an adult with rheumatoid arthritis. The specimen was CD8+ T cells sorted from blood.

The DNA for the CDR3 is TGTGCCAGCAGTTTTCTTAGTCGACAGCAAGAGACCCAGTACTTC. It yields the protein CASSFLSRQQETQYF. The chain has TRBV28 and TRBJ2-5, with TRBD1 as a possible D gene (5 bases). The length of the CDR3 is 15 residues. The V end lost 3 bases, the J end lost 2 bases, and 13 bases lay between the germline ends. Germline V gene data show CDR1 as MDHEN and CDR2 as SYDVKM.